This T cell receptor beta chain was sequenced during a study of identical twins. A few counts support this clonotype. Germline assignment: CDR1 MDHEN and CDR2 SYDVKM. The germline V and J ends were trimmed by 4 bases and 11 bases, with 19 bases remaining between them. The CDR3 sequence is 14 residues long. cDNA carried unique molecular identifiers, and a universal primer site was added by template switching. TCRdb re-called the 5' RACE reads through MiXCR, storing one row per CDR3 protein. This sample yields around 960,000 distinct CDR3 sequences, of which roughly an eighth are seen a single time; around 1.5% belongs to the top ten. The data were also submitted as part of a second study, on yellow fever vaccine responses in identical twins.

The TCR comes from a woman under 30 in good health. The chain recombines TRBV28 with TRBJ2-3; maybe TRBD1 (6 bases). The sample taken for sequencing was PBMCs. CDR3 DNA: TGTGCCAGCAGTTCGGACAGTTTTCAGGCGAAGCAGTATTTT. It specifies CASSSDSFQAKQYF. Together with reference TRBV28 and TRBJ2-3, the CDR3 gives the full variable domain: DVKVTQSSRYLVKRTGEKVFLECVQDMDHENMFWYRQDPGLGLRLIYFSYDVKMKEKGDIPEGYSVSREKKERFSLILESASTNQTSMYLCASSSDSFQAKQYFGPGTRLTVL.